The rows below give T cell receptor beta chains drawn from one sample of a study of T cell changes during pregnancy in multiple sclerosis. Using immunoSEQ multiplex PCR, the repertoire was profiled, and TCRdb retains in-frame clones only, with some absent. The table records around 31,000 clones, more than 90% of them present only once. This specimen was CD4+ T cells from peripheral blood mononuclear cells, taken in the first trimester of pregnancy. The receptors stem from a female donor with multiple sclerosis, enrolled in a pregnancy study. Each CDR3 is given with its conserved first and last residue. D genes are given only for firm matches. Clone size is not always given. Where it is, it says once, few, many or a class for expanded clones.

v_gene	abundance	d_gene	j_gene	CDR3nt	CDR3aa
TRBV5-4	.	.	TRBJ1-2	TGTGCCAGCAGCTTGGCCGGCGCAGGCCTACTGGATACCTTC	CASSLAGAGLLDTF
TRBV5-6	.	.	TRBJ1-4	TGTGCCAGCAGCACTTCCAGGGATTCGGCTAATGAAAAACTGTTTTTT	CASSTSRDSANEKLFF
TRBV7-3	.	TRBD2	TRBJ2-1	TGTGCCAGCAGCCTCACTAGCGCCTCCTACAATGAGCAGTTCTTC	CASSLTSASYNEQFF
TRBV6-5	few	.	TRBJ1-1	TGTGCCAGCAGTCCTCTGGGGAGCACTGAAGCTTTCTTT	CASSPLGSTEAFF
TRBV28	.	.	TRBJ2-7	TGTGCCAGCATCACACAGGGTACCTACGAGCAGTACTTC	CASITQGTYEQYF
TRBV5-1	.	.	TRBJ2-1	TGCGCCAGCAGCTTGGACGCTATCAATGAGCAGTTCTTC	CASSLDAINEQFF
TRBV5-1	.	.	TRBJ2-1	TGCGCCAGCAGCCCAGGCAGCTCCTACAATGAGCAGTTCTTC	CASSPGSSYNEQFF
TRBV5-6	.	TRBD1	TRBJ1-5	TGTGCCAGCAGCCTAACAGGGGAGAGCAATCAGCCCCAGCATTTT	CASSLTGESNQPQHF
TRBV7-3	.	.	TRBJ1-5	TGTGCCAGCAGCTGGACACGGAATCAGCCCCAGCATTTT	CASSWTRNQPQHF
TRBV5-4	.	TRBD1	TRBJ1-1	TGTGCCAGCAGCCTGGACAGGGACACTGAAGCTTTCTTT	CASSLDRDTEAFF
TRBV9	.	.	TRBJ1-1	TGTGCCAGCAGCCCCTGGGCAGCCCAACCGAACACTGAAGCTTTCTTT	CASSPWAAQPNTEAFF
TRBV9	.	TRBD1	TRBJ1-3	TGTGCCAGCAGCCCCCGGCCGATTGGACAGGGAGGTGGAAACACCATATATTTT	CASSPRPIGQGGGNTIYF
TRBV18	.	.	TRBJ1-1	TGTGCCAGCTCCCCCGCACCAGGGCAAGCTTTCTTT	CASSPAPGQAFF
TRBV5-1	once	TRBD2	TRBJ2-3	TGCGCCAGCAGCCTCGGACTAGCGGACGTCACAGATACGCAGTATTTT	CASSLGLADVTDTQYF
TRBV5-1	.	.	TRBJ1-1	TGCGCCAGCAGCTCCACAGGGAATTTAGAAGCTTTCTTT	CASSSTGNLEAFF
TRBV4-3	.	.	TRBJ2-1	TGCGCCAGCAGCCAAGGGCCCAGCTACAATGAGCAGTTCTTC	CASSQGPSYNEQFF
TRBV9	once	TRBD1	TRBJ1-4	TGTGCCAGCAGCGCCCGGAGGGGGACAGGGGGTGAAAAACTGTTTTTT	CASSARRGTGGEKLFF
TRBV18	.	.	TRBJ1-1	TGTGCCAGCTCAACGTCGACAGTTAACACTGAAGCTTTCTTT	CASSTSTVNTEAFF
TRBV2	.	.	TRBJ1-5	TGTGCCAGCACCAATGAGCGCAATCAGCCCCAGCATTTT	CASTNERNQPQHF
TRBV7-9	.	.	TRBJ2-1	TGTGCCGATACGGGGAATGAGCAGTTCTTC	CADTGNEQFF
TRBV10-3	.	TRBD1	TRBJ2-7	TGTGCCATCAGTGGGGACAGGGTCCACGAGCAGTACTTC	CAISGDRVHEQYF
TRBV5-6	.	.	TRBJ1-5	TGTGCCAGCAGCCCCGGGGGGATAGCTCAGCCCCAGCATTTT	CASSPGGIAQPQHF
TRBV7-9	.	.	TRBJ1-2	TGTGCCAGCAGCTCCGGGAGTAACTATGGCTACACCTTC	CASSSGSNYGYTF
TRBV19	.	TRBD2	TRBJ2-5	TGTGCCACCAAAGAAGGCGGGGGGTCGGGAAGGAAGACCCAGTACTTC	CATKEGGGSGRKTQYF
TRBV21-1	.	.	TRBJ1-3	TGTGCCAGCAGCAAAAGTGGGAGACAGGGGGGAACAAACACCATATATTTT	CASSKSGRQGGTNTIYF
TRBV15	.	.	TRBJ2-4	TGTGCCACCAGCAGAGTATTGGCAGGAGGAGCCATTCAGTACTTC	CATSRVLAGGAIQYF
TRBV5-3	.	.	TRBJ2-7	TGTGCCAGAAGCTCCCCGGACAGCGCCTACGAGCAGTACTTC	CARSSPDSAYEQYF
TRBV4-3	.	.	TRBJ1-2	TGCGCCAGCAGCCGACAGACAGGATATGGCTACACCTTC	CASSRQTGYGYTF
TRBV5-1	.	TRBD2	TRBJ2-2	TGCGCCAGCAGCCCCGGGGGGTACACCGGGGAGCTGTTTTTT	CASSPGGYTGELFF
TRBV30	.	.	TRBJ2-3	TGTGCCTGGAGTGGGTCCTTGACGGGGAATACGCAGTATTTT	CAWSGSLTGNTQYF
TRBV19	.	TRBD2	TRBJ2-1	TGTGCCAGTAGTATCGTAGCGGGGCCTTACAATGAGCAGTTCTTC	CASSIVAGPYNEQFF
TRBV6-5	.	TRBD1	TRBJ1-6	TGTGCCAGCAGTCGGGACAGGGGTAATTCACCCCTCCACTTT	CASSRDRGNSPLHF
TRBV19	.	TRBD1	TRBJ1-2	TGTGCCAGTAGTTCCCCCCGGACAGGGGGCTTCTATGGCTACACCTTC	CASSSPRTGGFYGYTF
TRBV7-2	.	.	TRBJ1-6	TGTGCCAGCAGCCCCAGGTCCCGTGGGAGTTCACCCCTCCACTTT	CASSPRSRGSSPLHF
TRBV7-2	.	TRBD1	TRBJ1-1	TGTGCCAGCAGCTCTCCGACAGGGGTGAACACTGAAGCTTTCTTT	CASSSPTGVNTEAFF
TRBV5-1	few	TRBD1	TRBJ2-5	TGCGCCAGCAGGGCAGGGGGCGCCGGGCAAGAGACCCAGTACTTC	CASRAGGAGQETQYF
TRBV10-3	.	TRBD1	TRBJ2-7	TGTGCCATCAGTGAGTCTGGGACAGCTTCCTACGAGCAGTACTTC	CAISESGTASYEQYF
TRBV19	.	TRBD1	TRBJ1-2	TGTGCCAGTAGTATGACAGGGGATGCTTTTGTTCATGGCTACACCTTC	CASSMTGDAFVHGYTF
TRBV7-9	.	.	TRBJ1-1	TGTGCCAGCAGCTTAGGCGGGGGGGTCGCTGGCACTGAAGCTTTCTTT	CASSLGGGVAGTEAFF
TRBV11-2	.	TRBD2	TRBJ2-2	TGTGCCAGCAGCGTCGCGGGGGGTTACACCGGGGAGCTGTTTTTT	CASSVAGGYTGELFF
TRBV18	.	TRBD1	TRBJ2-1	TGTGCCAGCTCACTTCGACAGGGTGGTGAGCAGTTCTTC	CASSLRQGGEQFF
TRBV5-1	.	.	TRBJ1-1	TGCGCCAGCAGCTTAGCAGGGCAGAACACTGAAGCTTTCTTT	CASSLAGQNTEAFF
TRBV6-7	.	TRBD2	TRBJ2-1	TGTGCCGTCCAAGGCGGGCGGGGGGGCCCGGGCTACAATGAGCAGTTCTTC	CAVQGGRGGPGYNEQFF
TRBV28	once	TRBD1	TRBJ1-2	TGTGCCAGCAGTATCCTGACAGGGGAAGGCTACACCTTC	CASSILTGEGYTF
TRBV2	.	.	TRBJ1-5	TGTGCCAGCAGTGAAGGCCCGGGGAGCAATCAGCCCCAGCATTTT	CASSEGPGSNQPQHF
TRBV7-6	once	TRBD1	TRBJ2-7	TGTGCCAGCAGCTCACACAGGGGGCGTGAGCAGTACTTC	CASSSHRGREQYF
TRBV27	.	TRBD2	TRBJ2-5	TGTGCCAGCAGGCCCAGGGCGGGGGAAGAGACCCAGTACTTC	CASRPRAGEETQYF
TRBV5-6	.	TRBD2	TRBJ2-3	TGTGCCAGCAGCTTACCGGGACTAGCGTCAGATACGCAGTATTTT	CASSLPGLASDTQYF
TRBV19	.	.	TRBJ1-1	TGTGCCAGTAGTATACGGGGTGGCACTGAAGCTTTCTTT	CASSIRGGTEAFF
TRBV28	.	.	TRBJ1-2	TGTGCCAGCAGTAGAACCGACGGGTATGGCTACACCTTC	CASSRTDGYGYTF
TRBV18	.	.	TRBJ1-3	TGTGCCAGCTCACCACAGCAGGTTGGGGGAAACACCATATATTTT	CASSPQQVGGNTIYF
TRBV10-2	.	.	TRBJ2-2	TGCGCCACCCAGTCACTAGCAGCGAACACCGGGGAGCTGTTTTTT	CATQSLAANTGELFF